Listed below are T cell receptor beta chains from one sample, sequenced in a study of T-cell memory formation after mild COVID-19. Each CDR3 protein gets one entry after TCRdb re-called the 5' RACE reads with MiXCR. The sample records hundreds of thousands of distinct CDR3 sequences, approximately 24% being singletons. The specimen sequenced was PBMCs or a T cell subset sorted from them (not recorded which). All receptors derive from an adult woman who had mild COVID-19 (a few samples of this study predate the infection). Cell type and time point are not known. Both conserved end residues are part of each CDR3. A D gene is named only where the DNA matches it firmly. Only part of the rows carry a size: once, few, many, or a class if the clone is expanded.

>few|-|TRBV29-1|TRBJ2-3
CSVEGGRVDTDTQYF
TGCAGCGTTGAGGGCGGGCGGGTCGACACAGATACGCAGTATTTT
>-|TRBD2|TRBV3-1|TRBJ2-1
CASSRPGLDNEQFF
TGTGCCAGCAGCCGACCGGGACTAGACAATGAGCAGTTCTTC
>few|-|TRBV20-1|TRBJ1-2
CSASPSRASHNYGYTF
TGCAGTGCTAGCCCCAGCCGCGCCTCACATAACTATGGCTACACCTTC
>few|-|TRBV5-1|TRBJ1-1
CASSLSVGMNTEAFF
TGCGCCAGCAGCTTGAGTGTCGGTATGAACACTGAAGCTTTCTTT
>few|TRBD1|TRBV27|TRBJ1-5
CASSIDRGQPQHF
TGTGCCAGCAGTATCGACAGGGGACAGCCCCAGCATTTT
>-|TRBD1|TRBV20-1|TRBJ2-2
CSATRPGQGNTGELFF
TGCAGTGCTACAAGACCGGGACAGGGAAACACCGGGGAGCTGTTTTTT
>many|-|TRBV7-9|TRBJ2-7
CASSSYGGEQYF
TGTGCCAGCAGCTCCTACGGGGGCGAGCAGTACTTC
>-|-|TRBV6-1|TRBJ2-3
CASRLQESSTDTQYF
TGTGCCAGCAGATTACAGGAAAGTAGCACAGATACGCAGTATTTT
>-|-|TRBV14|TRBJ2-3
CASSQEMGGAGTQYF
TGTGCCAGCAGCCAAGAAATGGGTGGAGCAGGTACGCAGTATTTT
>few|-|TRBV12-3/TRBV12-4|TRBJ2-2
CASSSFPGELFF
TGTGCCAGCAGCTCCTTCCCCGGGGAGCTGTTTTTT
>-|-|TRBV7-3|TRBJ2-3
CASSLRGRGTDTQYF
TGTGCCAGCAGCTTAAGGGGACGGGGGACAGATACGCAGTATTTT
>-|TRBD1|TRBV29-1|TRBJ1-5
CSTGQGLNQPQHF
TGCAGCACGGGACAGGGCCTTAATCAGCCCCAGCATTTT
>-|TRBD2|TRBV7-6|TRBJ2-3
CASSSTAGGPGTQYF
TGTGCCAGCAGCTCGACGGCGGGAGGGCCGGGTACGCAGTATTTT
>-|TRBD2|TRBV20-1|TRBJ2-1
CSARLAGSYNEQFF
TGCAGTGCCCGACTAGCGGGGTCCTACAATGAGCAGTTCTTC
>-|-|TRBV18|TRBJ1-1
CASSRSQNSEAFF
TGTGCCAGCTCACGTTCCCAAAATTCTGAAGCTTTCTTT
>-|TRBD2|TRBV3-1|TRBJ2-3
CASSQRGVAGEGDTQYF
TGTGCCAGCAGCCAGAGGGGAGTAGCGGGGGAAGGAGATACGCAGTATTTT
>few|-|TRBV7-6|TRBJ2-3
CASSLMGVGTDTQYF
TGTGCCAGCAGCTTAATGGGAGTGGGCACAGATACGCAGTATTTT
>few|-|TRBV4-2|TRBJ2-1
CASSQGKGSSYNEQFF
TGTGCCAGCAGCCAAGGAAAGGGAAGCTCCTACAATGAGCAGTTCTTC
>-|TRBD2|TRBV5-5|TRBJ2-3
CASSPGLAGYRTDTQYF
TGTGCCAGCAGTCCGGGACTAGCGGGATACAGGACAGATACGCAGTATTTT
>few|-|TRBV12-3/TRBV12-4|TRBJ2-1
CASSPEYGINEQFF
TGTGCCAGCAGTCCTGAATACGGGATCAATGAGCAGTTCTTC
>-|-|TRBV29-1|TRBJ2-7
CSVTELGQFYEQYF
TGCAGCGTTACCGAATTGGGGCAATTCTACGAGCAGTACTTC
>-|TRBD2|TRBV20-1|TRBJ2-5
CSPGAVSGVETQYF
TGCAGCCCGGGGGCGGTTAGCGGGGTGGAGACCCAGTACTTC
>-|-|TRBV4-1|TRBJ1-5
CASRSSGGNQPQHF
TGCGCCAGCCGCTCCTCAGGGGGCAATCAGCCCCAGCATTTT
>-|-|TRBV5-5|TRBJ1-4
CASSLAGGAHEKLFF
TGTGCCAGCAGCTTGGCCGGAGGGGCACATGAAAAACTGTTTTTT
>-|-|TRBV5-1|TRBJ2-2
CASSLAGWGTGELFF
TGCGCCAGCAGCTTGGCCGGATGGGGTACCGGGGAGCTGTTTTTT
>many|-|TRBV5-1|TRBJ2-4
CASSPGPPENIQYF
TGCGCCAGCAGCCCTGGACCACCGGAAAACATTCAGTACTTC
>few|-|TRBV12-3/TRBV12-4|TRBJ1-5
CASSLGGMVGPQHF
TGTGCCAGCAGTTTAGGGGGTATGGTAGGGCCCCAGCATTTT
>-|TRBD1|TRBV7-9|TRBJ2-6
CASSPDRGVSGANVLTF
TGTGCCAGCAGCCCGGACAGGGGGGTCTCTGGGGCCAACGTCCTGACTTTC
>-|TRBD1|TRBV7-3|TRBJ2-1
CASSFGTGPNNEQFF
TGTGCCAGCAGCTTCGGGACAGGGCCCAACAATGAGCAGTTCTTC
>-|-|TRBV20-1|TRBJ2-1
CSAHRLNEQFF
TGCAGTGCTCACCGCCTCAATGAGCAGTTCTTC
>few|-|TRBV6-2/TRBV6-3|TRBJ2-7
CASSYSSSLADEQYF
TGTGCCAGCAGTTACTCGAGTAGCCTAGCAGACGAGCAGTACTTC
>few|-|TRBV20-1|TRBJ2-5
CSAPRQRETQYF
TGCAGTGCACCCCGACAGAGGGAGACCCAGTACTTC